This T cell receptor (beta chain) was captured by sequencing in a study of PD-1 blockade in classical Hodgkin lymphoma. The data were produced by immunoSEQ multiplex PCR, yet TCRdb's version contains in-frame clones alone and is incomplete. The sample includes 20,000 to 25,000 clones, about 89% of them seen just once. The study, taken as a whole, reports: Possibly reflecting disease activity or prior therapy, repertoire differences have causes that remain undefined. Reported findings placed baseline TCR diversity lower in newly diagnosed patients (compared with healthy donors).

The CDR3 has 16 residues. CDR1 and CDR2 from the germline V gene are LGHNT and FRNRAP. V lost 2 bases and J lost 6; bases outside the gene matches: 9. Points on this clone: What it recognizes is unknown.

Time point of the sample: newly diagnosed, previously untreated cHL patient sample. Researchers report purifying CD4+ T cells from thawed PBMCs by magnetic negative selection. Serving as comparison were PBMCs from newly diagnosed, untreated classical Hodgkin lymphoma, which were sequenced alongside the relapsed/refractory trial patients. This clonotype originated in a human donor with classical Hodgkin lymphoma. Sequencing used CD4+ T cells from blood. V gene TRBV12-5 combines with J gene TRBJ1-5, with 8 bases that match TRBD1. The CDR3 loop is CASGLNLGQGVQPQHF. The CDR3 coding sequence is TGTGCTAGTGGTTTGAACCTAGGACAGGGCGTTCAGCCCCAGCATTTT.